This entry describes one T cell receptor beta chain. Its target is not known. CDR1 SNHLY and CDR2 FYNNEI come from the germline V gene. Trimming removed 4 bases at V and 5 bases at J, with 12 bases between. This CDR3 region has 14 residues. Genomic DNA per cell subset filled all wells of several immunoSEQ plates. Profiling relied on immunoSEQ multiplex PCR, and the TCRdb table lists in-frame clones only, not all of them. The profile shows about 1 million clones, 65% to 75% of them singletons. Healthy adults negative for HIV, lacking recent acute infections or vaccinations, served as donors. This sample was taken from a study of shared clonotypes between healthy human individuals. General study results and limits: Four donors held 4.5% to 5% of naive CD4 clonotypes in common. The study found lower generation probabilities in non-shared clonotypes than in those shared by all four donors.

This clonotype was sampled from a man aged 18 to 30 in good health. Source material: memory CD4+ T cells sorted from blood. Described subset: CD45RA-negative fraction. J is TRBJ1-5 and V is TRBV2; D may be TRBD1 (6 bases). The CDR3 is CASSAQGRDQPQHF. The CDR3 DNA reads as TGTGCCAGCAGTGCACAGGGTCGAGATCAGCCCCAGCATTTT.